The 2 T cell receptor beta chains below all came from one sample that was sequenced in a study of T cells in Graves' hyperthyroidism and ophthalmopathy (dated by TCRdb to the late 2010s). The library was made by multiplex PCR. Reads for this sample came from an Illumina HiSeq 2000. Amplification of TCR beta CDR3 regions was carried out from RNA transcripts. The TCR CDR3 was subjected to a first round of RT-PCR using the HTBI primer set and the Qiagen OneStep RT-PCR kit. Using fastp at Q25 and MiXCR, TCRdb reprocessed the public reads and kept productive beta chains. Every CDR3 protein is listed once, alongside the most common genes and DNA of its rows. Within this sample are 340,000 or so distinct CDR3 sequences, with about 18% of them counted one time only. About half of the sample is held by the ten biggest clonotypes. What was sequenced was blood. These receptors originate from a woman aged 45-65 years with Graves' hyperthyroidism.

This clonotype occurred many times. This chain links TRBV20-1 with TRBJ1-2; D is uncertain. Germline CDR1 is DFQATT and CDR2 is SNEGSKA (reference sequence). V lost 3 bases and J lost 5, with 10 bases in between. CDR3 length equals 12 residues. For the CDR3, the DNA is TGCAGTGCTAGCCTGAGTGAATATGGCTACACCTTC. This gives the protein CSASLSEYGYTF.

This clonotype came up many times. The V call is TRBV5-1, the J call TRBJ2-3; D is unclear. Deletions cut 3 bases from V and 6 bases from J, with 20 bases between. The CDR3 length is 16 residues. Per germline, CDR1 SGHRS and CDR2 YFSETQ. CDR3 nucleotide sequence: TGCGCCAGCAGCTCCCGGACGGATTGGACGGATGATACGCAGTATTTT. This gives the protein CASSSRTDWTDDTQYF.